This passage covers 30 T cell receptor beta chains from one sample sequenced in a study of T cells in Graves' hyperthyroidism and ophthalmopathy. The investigators amplified TCR beta CDR3 regions from RNA transcripts. An initial round of RT-PCR targeting the TCR CDR3 relied on the HTBI primer set. TCRdb used MiXCR to reprocess the multiplex PCR reads, holding one entry per CDR3 protein. The sample lists about 560,000 distinct CDR3 sequences; 16% were seen once. The sequenced material came from blood. The receptors were sampled from a woman between 18 and 30 years old with Graves' hyperthyroidism.

This clonotype was found many times. The chain recombines TRBV2 with TRBJ1-4; D gene ambiguous. Trimming took off 8 bases at V and 5 bases at J, with 18 bases between the two ends. The CDR3 sequence is 15 residues long. Germline assignment: CDR1 SNHLY and CDR2 FYNNEI. Here the CDR3 DNA reads TGTGCCAGCGTGGTGAGGAACGGACTAAATGAAAAACTGTTTTTT. It encodes CASVVRNGLNEKLFF.

In its sample, this clonotype was seen many times. The chain is built from TRBV5-1 and TRBJ2-3; 7 positions match TRBD2. The CDR3 sequence is 18 residues long. Germline V lookup: CDR1 SGHRS, CDR2 YFSETQ. V shed 0 bases and J 8 bases; nucleotides not matched to a gene: 18. CDR3 sequence (DNA): TGCGCCAGCAGCTTGGCCGGGGGGTCGGGATCCACGCAGACTACGCAGTATTTT. Translation gives CASSLAGGSGSTQTTQYF. The complete variable domain, with remaining parts taken from reference TRBV5-1 and TRBJ2-3, reads KAGVTQTPRYLIKTRGQQVTLSCSPISGHRSVSWYQQTPGQGLQFLFEYFSETQRNKGNFPGRFSGRQFSNSRSEMNVSTLELGDSALYLCASSLAGGSGSTQTTQYFGPGTRLTVL.

This clonotype occurred many times. This chain connects TRBV2 to TRBJ1-5; D is uncertain. V lost 6 bases and J 0 bases, leaving 9 bases between the germline ends. This CDR3 comprises 14 residues. The germline V gene encodes CDR1 SNHLY and CDR2 FYNNEI. CDR3 sequence (DNA): TGTGCCAGCAGGGAGATTAGTAGCAATCAGCCCCAGCATTTT. Protein sequence: CASREISSNQPQHF.

The chain has TRBV20-1 and TRBJ2-3, with 13 bases fitting TRBD2. The germline V gene encodes CDR1 DFQATT and CDR2 SNEGSKA (reference sequence). The CDR3 spans 12 residues. The CDR3, as DNA: TGCGCGGGACTAGCGGGACCAGATACGCAGTATTTT. Residues: CAGLAGPDTQYF.

Ten or more counts support this clonotype. The chain recombines TRBV7-3 with TRBJ1-6; no clear D gene. The CDR3 runs 14 residues. Per the germline V gene, CDR1 is SGHTA and CDR2 is FQGTGA. Trimming left V 2 bases short and J 7 bases short, with 9 bases between. CDR3 sequence: CASSLGSRNSPLHF. The CDR3 nucleotides are TGTGCCAGCAGCTTAGGCTCTCGGAATTCACCCCTCCACTTT.

The count of this clonotype is one. This rearrangement joins TRBV6-2 or TRBV6-3 to TRBJ1-2, with 8 bases fitting TRBD1. V shed 0 bases, J shed 6 bases, and the junction held 15 bases outside the gene matches. The CDR3 covers 18 residues. In germline, CDR1 is MNHEY, CDR2 SVGEGT. This CDR3 reads CASSYSMGRGRIFDGYTF. The CDR3 DNA follows: TGTGCCAGCAGTTACTCGATGGGCAGGGGGCGCATCTTCGATGGCTACACCTTC.

This chain links TRBV29-1 with TRBJ2-6, with 11 nucleotides matching TRBD1. Germline trimming cut 7 bases from V and 3 bases from J; bases unmatched to any gene: 8. The CDR3 extends over 16 amino acids. Germline CDR1 is SQVTM and CDR2 is ANQGSEA. The CDR3 loop reads CSARDRGTYGANVLTF. The CDR3, as DNA: TGCAGCGCCAGGGACAGGGGGACTTATGGGGCCAACGTCCTGACTTTC.

This clonotype has a count of ten or more. This chain uses TRBV9 with TRBJ2-3, with unresolved D. Trimming removed 7 bases from V and 0 bases from J, with 9 bases in between. Germline V CDR1 and CDR2: SGDLS, YYNGEE. The CDR3 length is 13 residues. The CDR3 spells CASGKISTDTQYF. The CDR3 DNA sequence: TGTGCCAGCGGGAAGATCAGCACAGATACGCAGTATTTT.

This chain connects TRBV25-1 to TRBJ2-1; 9 bases map to TRBD1. The CDR3 is 15 residues long. V lost 6 bases to trimming and J lost 6 bases; unmatched junction nucleotides: 9. Germline CDR1 and CDR2: MGHDK and SYGVNS. CDR3 loop: CASSASGTGFNEQFF. The CDR3 DNA follows: TGTGCCAGCAGCGCGTCCGGGACAGGGTTCAATGAGCAGTTCTTC. Combining the CDR3 with reference TRBV25-1 and TRBJ2-1 gives the whole variable domain EADIYQTPRYLVIGTGKKITLECSQTMGHDKMYWYQQDPGMELHLIHYSYGVNSTEKGDLSSESTVSRIRTEHFPLTLESARPSHTSQYLCASSASGTGFNEQFFGPGTRLTVL.

The sample holds a few counts of this clonotype. The J gene is TRBJ2-2, the V gene TRBV6-6, with 10 bases lining up with TRBD2. The CDR3 sequence is 18 residues long. V lost 1 base, J lost 6 bases, and 11 bases stayed unmatched. Per germline, CDR1 MNHNY and CDR2 SVGAGI (reference sequence). Here the CDR3 DNA reads TGTGCCAGCAGTTACTTAGGGCTAGCGGGAGCTCGGTCCGGGGAGCTGTTTTTT. As protein: CASSYLGLAGARSGELFF.

The chain is built from TRBV24-1 and TRBJ2-5; TRBD1 aligns across 11 bases. V was pared by 4 bases and J by 4 bases, with 13 bases of the junction left unmatched. The CDR3 covers 18 residues. In germline, CDR1 is KGHDR, CDR2 SFDVKD. CDR3 loop: CATSDGQGARFVGETQYF. In DNA, the CDR3 is TGTGCCACCAGTGACGGACAGGGGGCTCGTTTTGTAGGAGAGACCCAGTACTTC.

This clonotype came up many times. This chain uses TRBV28 with TRBJ2-7, with a possible D match to TRBD1 (5 bases). The germline gives CDR1 MDHEN, CDR2 SYDVKM. Trimming pared 5 bases from V and 5 bases from J, leaving 10 bases between. The CDR3 has 12 residues. The CDR3: CASSIPGNEQYF. CDR3 nucleotides: TGTGCCAGCAGTATACCAGGGAACGAGCAGTACTTC.

This clonotype was counted only a few times. The V gene is TRBV19, the J gene TRBJ2-5; D not resolved. Trimming cost V 1 base and J 4 bases, with 7 bases left between them. This CDR3 spans 13 amino acids. Germline V gene sequence: CDR1 LNHDA, CDR2 SQIVND (reference sequence). The CDR3 spells CASSIARRETQYF. The CDR3 DNA follows: TGTGCCAGTAGTATAGCCCGAAGAGAGACCCAGTACTTC.

A few counts support this clonotype. The chain joins TRBV18 to TRBJ1-1; D gene ambiguous. Germline assignment: CDR1 KGHSH and CDR2 LQKENI. The V end lost 0 bases, the J end lost 6 bases, and 11 bases lay between the germline ends. The CDR3 extends over 14 amino acids. The CDR3 spells CASSPPIAGPEAFF. Here the CDR3 DNA reads TGTGCCAGCTCACCACCCATTGCGGGCCCTGAAGCTTTCTTT.

J is TRBJ2-5 and V is TRBV20-1; D is unresolved. CDR1 and CDR2 (germline): DFQATT, SNEGSKA (reference sequence). The length of the CDR3 is 13 residues. V lost 6 bases to trimming and J lost 3 bases, with 14 bases between them. CDR3 amino acids: CSAREADEETQYF. The DNA for the CDR3 is TGCAGTGCCCGCGAGGCAGACGAAGAGACCCAGTACTTC.

In its sample, this clonotype was seen many times. The J gene is TRBJ2-7, the V gene TRBV7-8, with D tentatively TRBD1 (5 bases). Germline CDR1 SGHVS, CDR2 FQNEAQ. The length of the CDR3 is 15 residues. V gave up 2 bases and J gave up 1 base, with 12 bases separating them. The CDR3 protein is CASSLRGSDSYEQYF. The CDR3 coding sequence is TGTGCCAGCAGCTTAAGGGGCAGTGATTCCTACGAGCAGTACTTC.

This clonotype showed up just a few times. V gene TRBV6-1 combines with J gene TRBJ2-5; D is unclear. V was trimmed by 8 bases and J by 1 base, leaving 23 bases between them. The CDR3 totals 17 residues. Germline CDR1 and CDR2: MNHNS and SASEGT. CDR3 in DNA: TGTGCCAGCGGCCTCGACCGAGTCCTGAAGATCCAAGAGACCCAGTACTTC. This gives the protein CASGLDRVLKIQETQYF.

J is TRBJ1-2 and V is TRBV4-1, with a weak D call TRBD1 (6 bases). Trimming took off 2 bases at V and 4 bases at J, with 17 bases between the two ends. Germline lookup yields CDR1 MGHRA and CDR2 YSYEKL. The CDR3 loop spans 16 amino acids. The CDR3 DNA is TGCGCCAGCAGCCAAACGCCCTCGGCAGGGGTCTATGGCTACACCTTC. Residues: CASSQTPSAGVYGYTF.

The table lists this clonotype with many counts. This chain uses TRBV12-3 or TRBV12-4 with TRBJ1-5, with 10 positions matching TRBD1. V trimming: 6 bases; J trimming: 6 bases; junction bases outside the gene matches: 11. The CDR3 length is 16 residues. The CDR3 reads CASSFLTGGAGQPQHF. The CDR3 DNA sequence: TGTGCCAGCAGCTTTTTGACAGGGGGCGCCGGTCAGCCCCAGCATTTT.

The chain joins TRBV12-3 or TRBV12-4 to TRBJ2-1, with 8 nucleotides matching TRBD2. There are 24 residues in the CDR3. V was pared by 6 bases and J by 0 bases, with 31 bases of the junction left unmatched. CDR3 sequence: CASSSPLGGRGENGRGSSYNEQFF. CDR3 sequence (DNA): TGTGCCAGCAGCTCCCCCCTGGGGGGGCGCGGGGAGAACGGGAGGGGGAGCTCCTACAATGAGCAGTTCTTC.

V and J are TRBV3-1 and TRBJ2-3; 11 positions agree with TRBD2. The V gene's germline CDR1 is LGHDT and CDR2 YNNKEL (reference sequence). After removal of 0 bases from V and 4 bases from J, the junction contained 6 bases not matched to a gene. The CDR3 contains 17 residues. The chain's CDR3 is CASSQDGGLAAADTQYF. In nucleotides, the CDR3 is TGTGCCAGCAGCCAAGATGGGGGACTAGCGGCCGCAGATACGCAGTATTTT.

This clonotype has ten or more counts. The V call is TRBV5-1, the J call TRBJ1-6, with 10 nucleotides matching TRBD1. The CDR3 length is 15 residues. Germline V gene sequence: CDR1 SGHRS, CDR2 YFSETQ. V gave up 2 bases and J gave up 7 bases; unmatched junction bases: 3. Here the CDR3 DNA reads TGCGCCAGCAGCTTACCGGGACAGGGGAATTCACCCCTCCACTTT. Translation: CASSLPGQGNSPLHF. Together with reference TRBV5-1 and TRBJ1-6, the CDR3 gives the full variable domain: KAGVTQTPRYLIKTRGQQVTLSCSPISGHRSVSWYQQTPGQGLQFLFEYFSETQRNKGNFPGRFSGRQFSNSRSEMNVSTLELGDSALYLCASSLPGQGNSPLHFGNGTRLTVT.

This clonotype has only a few counts. The V and J genes are TRBV10-3 and TRBJ2-2, with 8 positions matching TRBD1. Germline CDR1 ENHRY, CDR2 SYGVKD. The trim removed 6 bases at V and 6 bases at J, leaving 6 bases unmatched. This CDR3 comprises 14 residues. As DNA, the CDR3 is TGTGCCATCAGAGGACAGGGAGAATCCGGGGAGCTGTTTTTT. It codes for CAIRGQGESGELFF.

This clonotype came up many times. This rearrangement joins TRBV12-3 or TRBV12-4 to TRBJ1-1, with D uncertain. Trimming removed 8 bases at V and 0 bases at J, with 10 bases between. There are 13 residues in the CDR3. The CDR3 DNA is TGTGCCAGCGGAGAATCCATGAACACTGAAGCTTTCTTT. As protein: CASGESMNTEAFF.

This clonotype was counted a few times. The chain has TRBV20-1 and TRBJ1-1; D ambiguous. CDR1 and CDR2 from the germline V gene are DFQATT and SNEGSKA (reference sequence). CDR3 size: 12 residues. Trimming took off 5 bases at V and 0 bases at J, with 7 bases between the two ends. The CDR3 sequence is CSARPMNTEAFF. DNA of the CDR3: TGCAGTGCTCGCCCAATGAACACTGAAGCTTTCTTT.

This rearrangement joins TRBV9 to TRBJ1-2; D uncertain. Germline V lookup: CDR1 SGDLS, CDR2 YYNGEE. With 7 bases removed from V and 4 bases from J, the gap between germline ends came to 8 bases. This CDR3 is 11 amino acids long. CDR3 protein: CASARGYGYTF. DNA for the CDR3: TGTGCCAGCGCCCGTGGCTATGGCTACACCTTC.

This clonotype has ten or more counts. The rearrangement joins TRBV28 to TRBJ2-7; D is uncertain. Trimming pared 6 bases from V and 3 bases from J, leaving 6 bases between. The germline gives CDR1 MDHEN, CDR2 SYDVKM. This CDR3 region has 11 residues. In DNA form, the CDR3 reads TGTGCCAGCAGGTCCTTCTACGAGCAGTACTTC. This encodes CASRSFYEQYF.

This clonotype occurred a few times. The rearrangement uses TRBV15 and TRBJ2-1; TRBD2 agrees at 12 bases. The CDR3 is 18 amino acids. Trimming at V came to 0 bases and at J to 8 bases, leaving 11 bases not matched to a gene. The V gene's germline CDR1 is LNHNV and CDR2 YYDKDF (reference sequence). The CDR3 DNA follows: TGTGCCACCAGCAGAGACCTCCGGCTAGCGGGGGGGAGGGATGAGCAGTTCTTC. It translates to CATSRDLRLAGGRDEQFF.

On this clonotype itself: A read error may explain this, as a much larger clone is one base away. The rearrangement uses TRBV7-2 and TRBJ2-7; D is possibly TRBD1 (6 bases). Between the trimmed V and J ends, which lost 5 bases and 3 bases, there was a span of 14 bases. This CDR3 has 14 residues. Germline V gene lookup returns CDR1 SGHTA and CDR2 FQGNSA. The CDR3 sequence: CASSPARQDYEQYF. For the CDR3, the DNA is TGTGCCAGCAGCCCTGCCCGACAGGACTACGAGCAGTACTTC.

This clonotype was observed many times. This rearrangement joins TRBV29-1 to TRBJ2-2, with 8 bases identical to TRBD1. Germline lookup yields CDR1 SQVTM and CDR2 ANQGSEA. This CDR3 is built from 14 residues. Trimming cost V 7 bases and J 0 bases; bases outside gene matches: 4. CDR3 nucleotides: TGCAGCGCCGGACAGGGTGCGAACACCGGGGAGCTGTTTTTT. This encodes CSAGQGANTGELFF.